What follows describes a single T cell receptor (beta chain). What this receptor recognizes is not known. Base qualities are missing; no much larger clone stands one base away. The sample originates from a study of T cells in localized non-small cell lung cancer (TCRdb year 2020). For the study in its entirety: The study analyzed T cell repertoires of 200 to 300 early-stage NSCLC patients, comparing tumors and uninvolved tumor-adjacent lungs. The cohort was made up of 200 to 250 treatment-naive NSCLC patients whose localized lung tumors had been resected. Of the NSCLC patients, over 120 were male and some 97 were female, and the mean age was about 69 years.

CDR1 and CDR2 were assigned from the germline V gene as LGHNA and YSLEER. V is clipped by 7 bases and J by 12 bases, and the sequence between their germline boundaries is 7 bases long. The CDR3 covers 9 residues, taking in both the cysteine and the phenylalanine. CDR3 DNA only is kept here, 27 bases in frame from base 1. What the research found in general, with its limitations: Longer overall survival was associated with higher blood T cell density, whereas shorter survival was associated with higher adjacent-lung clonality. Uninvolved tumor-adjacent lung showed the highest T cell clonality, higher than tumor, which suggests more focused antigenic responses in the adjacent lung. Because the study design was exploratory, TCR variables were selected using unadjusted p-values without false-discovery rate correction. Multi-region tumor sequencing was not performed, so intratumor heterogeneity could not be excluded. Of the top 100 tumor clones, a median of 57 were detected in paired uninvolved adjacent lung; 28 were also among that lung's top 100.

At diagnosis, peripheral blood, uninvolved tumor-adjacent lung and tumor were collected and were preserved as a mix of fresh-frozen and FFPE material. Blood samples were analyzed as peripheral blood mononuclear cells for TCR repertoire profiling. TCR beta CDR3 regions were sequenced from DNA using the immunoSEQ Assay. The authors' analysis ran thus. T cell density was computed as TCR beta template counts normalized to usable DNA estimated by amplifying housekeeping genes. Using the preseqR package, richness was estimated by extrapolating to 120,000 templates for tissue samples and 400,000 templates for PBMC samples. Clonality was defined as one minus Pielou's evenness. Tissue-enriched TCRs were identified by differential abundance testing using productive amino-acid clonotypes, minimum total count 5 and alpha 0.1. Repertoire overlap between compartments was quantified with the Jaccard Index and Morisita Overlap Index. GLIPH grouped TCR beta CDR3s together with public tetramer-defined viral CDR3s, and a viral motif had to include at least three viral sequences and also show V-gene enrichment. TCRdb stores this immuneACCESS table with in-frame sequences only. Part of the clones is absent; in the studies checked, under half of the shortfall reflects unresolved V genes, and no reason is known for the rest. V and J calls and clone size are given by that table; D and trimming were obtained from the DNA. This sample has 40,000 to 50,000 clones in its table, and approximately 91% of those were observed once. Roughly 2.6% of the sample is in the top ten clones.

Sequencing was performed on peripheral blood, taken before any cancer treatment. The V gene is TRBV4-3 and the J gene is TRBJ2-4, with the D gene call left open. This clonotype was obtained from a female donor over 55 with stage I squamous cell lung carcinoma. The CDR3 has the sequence CASKDGQYF. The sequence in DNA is TGCGCCAGCAAAGACGGTCAGTACTTC.